The 20 T cell receptor beta chains listed next were all sequenced from one sample in a study of T-cell memory formation after mild COVID-19. TCRdb reanalysed the 5' RACE reads using MiXCR and keeps one entry per CDR3 protein. The table records roughly 150,000 distinct CDR3 sequences, 10% to 15% of them present only once. Sequenced material: PBMCs or a T cell subset sorted from them (not recorded which). The receptors were gathered from a man aged 18 to 29 who had mild COVID-19 (a few samples of this study predate the infection). Cell type and time point are not known.

The chain employs TRBV12-3 or TRBV12-4 and TRBJ1-6; TRBD1 is a possible D gene (5 bases). The V end lost 3 bases, the J end lost 10 bases, and 10 bases lay between the germline ends. The CDR3 runs 13 residues. As DNA, the CDR3 is TGTGCCAGCAGTTTTACACCAGGGTCACCCCTCCACTTT. Residues: CASSFTPGSPLHF.

The chain joins TRBV30 to TRBJ1-6; D call uncertain. The CDR3 spans 13 residues. With 4 bases removed from V and 0 bases from J, the gap between germline ends came to 4 bases. The germline V gene encodes CDR1 GTSNPN and CDR2 SVGIG (reference sequence). The CDR3 sequence: CAWKSSYNSPLHF. CDR3 nucleotide sequence: TGTGCCTGGAAGAGCTCCTATAATTCACCCCTCCACTTT.

In its sample, this clonotype was seen a few times. This chain joins TRBV6-5 and TRBJ1-1, with 8 positions matching TRBD1. Germline CDR1 reads MNHEY; CDR2 reads SVGAGI. The CDR3 is made up of 14 amino acids. With 6 bases clipped from V and 3 bases from J, the junction kept 6 bases outside the gene matches. CDR3 in DNA: TGTGCCAGCAGCCTGGGACAGGCCTACACTGAAGCTTTCTTT. Residues: CASSLGQAYTEAFF.

The chain employs TRBV2 and TRBJ1-1; D gene ambiguous. V lost 7 bases to trimming and J lost 0 bases, with 12 bases between them. CDR3 length: 14 residues. Germline-derived CDR1 and CDR2 are SNHLY and FYNNEI. The CDR3 region is CASKLSPMNTEAFF. CDR3 DNA sequence: TGTGCCAGCAAGCTCTCCCCTATGAACACTGAAGCTTTCTTT. The full variable domain, completed using reference TRBV2 and TRBJ1-1, is EPEVTQTPSHQVTQMGQEVILRCVPISNHLYFYWYRQILGQKVEFLVSFYNNEISEKSEIFDDQFSVERPDGSNFTLKIRSTKLEDSAMYFCASKLSPMNTEAFFGQGTRLTVV.

This chain joins TRBV7-8 and TRBJ1-6, with D maybe TRBD1 (5 bases). This CDR3 contains 14 residues. Trimming left V 3 bases short and J 10 bases short, with 13 bases between. Germline values: CDR1 SGHVS, CDR2 FQNEAQ. Here the CDR3 DNA reads TGTGCCAGCAGCTTGGGTGGGGGGTGGTCACCCCTCCACTTT. Translated, it gives CASSLGGGWSPLHF. Drawing the rest from reference TRBV7-8 and TRBJ1-6, the complete variable domain is GAGVSQSPRYKVAKRGQDVALRCDPISGHVSLFWYQQALGQGPEFLTYFQNEAQLDKSGLPSDRFFAERPEGSVSTLKIQRTQQEDSAVYLCASSLGGGWSPLHFGNGTRLTVT.

CDR3 amino acids: CAWSVHSQETQYF. The CDR3 bases are TGTGCCTGGAGTGTCCACAGTCAAGAGACCCAGTACTTC. This chain links TRBV30 with TRBJ2-5; no definite D call. Germline values: CDR1 GTSNPN, CDR2 SVGIG (reference sequence). This CDR3 has 13 residues. V shed 0 bases and J shed 2 bases, with 7 bases lying between them.

This clonotype was observed many times. The chain couples TRBV7-3 to TRBJ2-6; the D is unclear. The CDR3 runs to 14 residues. Germline values: CDR1 SGHTA, CDR2 FQGTGA. Trimming removed 1 base at V and 0 bases at J, with 1 base between. CDR3: CASSLNSGANVLTF. DNA for the CDR3: TGTGCCAGCAGCTTAAACTCTGGGGCCAACGTCCTGACTTTC.

There are a few counts of this clonotype. The gene calls are TRBV5-1 and TRBJ2-1, with TRBD2 identical over 13 bases. This CDR3 has 15 amino acids. Germline assignment: CDR1 SGHRS and CDR2 YFSETQ. The trim removed 4 bases at V and 8 bases at J, leaving 6 bases unmatched. CDR3 protein: CASSQGTSGVDEQFF. Here the CDR3 DNA reads TGCGCCAGCAGCCAAGGGACTAGCGGGGTCGATGAGCAGTTCTTC.

This clonotype was observed a handful of times. This chain joins TRBV6-5 and TRBJ2-5, with no clear D. V was shortened by 6 bases and J by 4 bases, with 18 bases between the two germline ends. Germline CDR1 and CDR2: MNHEY and SVGAGI. This CDR3 has 15 amino acids. The CDR3 spells CASRQNTARGETQYF. The CDR3 nucleotides read TGTGCCAGCAGGCAGAATACCGCCAGAGGAGAGACCCAGTACTTC.

This chain links TRBV11-3 with TRBJ2-3, with D unclear. The CDR3 extends over 13 amino acids. Trimming cost V 0 bases and J 5 bases, with 6 bases left between them. Germline CDR1 SGHNT, CDR2 YENEEA. CDR3 region: CASSLETGDTQYF. CDR3 coding DNA: TGTGCCAGCAGCTTAGAGACTGGAGATACGCAGTATTTT. Looking up the rest from reference TRBV11-3 and TRBJ2-3 gives the full variable domain: EAGVVQSPRYKIIEKKQPVAFWCNPISGHNTLYWYLQNLGQGPELLIRYENEEAVDDSQLPKDRFSAERLKGVDSTLKIQPAELGDSAVYLCASSLETGDTQYFGPGTRLTVL.

This clonotype was seen once. The chain has TRBV5-4 and TRBJ2-1; TRBD1 is a possible D gene (6 bases). The germline gives CDR1 SGHNT, CDR2 YYREEE (reference sequence). The CDR3 is 13 residues long. V gave up 5 bases and J gave up 5 bases, with 11 bases separating them. The CDR3 bases are TGTGCCAGCAGGGAGAGGGGGAACAATGAGCAGTTCTTC. Encoded protein: CASRERGNNEQFF.

CDR3 nucleotide sequence: TGTGCCACCAGCAGAGTTATTAGCAGGGGCTCAGCTTTCTTT. Its translation: CATSRVISRGSAFF. The chain is built from TRBV15 and TRBJ1-1, with D maybe TRBD1 (6 bases). The CDR3 is 14 residues long. Germline CDR1 is LNHNV and CDR2 is YYDKDF (reference sequence). V gave up 1 base and J gave up 10 bases, with 16 bases separating them.

The gene calls are TRBV29-1 and TRBJ2-3; TRBD1 is a possible D gene (5 bases). Germline V gene sequence: CDR1 SQVTM, CDR2 ANQGSEA. V shed 7 bases and J shed 3 bases, with 8 bases lying between them. The CDR3 contains 11 residues. CDR3 sequence (DNA): TGCAGCGGGTACAGGACAGATACGCAGTATTTT. The encoded protein is CSGYRTDTQYF.

There are a few counts of this clonotype. This chain uses TRBV5-5 with TRBJ2-5, with D possibly matching TRBD1 (5 bases). This CDR3 contains 13 residues. The germline V gene encodes CDR1 SGHKS and CDR2 YYEKEE (reference sequence). V lost 2 bases and J lost 2, with 7 bases in between. The CDR3 spells CASSFGAQETQYF. CDR3 sequence (DNA): TGTGCCAGCAGCTTTGGGGCGCAAGAGACCCAGTACTTC.

There are many counts of this clonotype. The CDR3 sequence: CASRLAQPVYTDTQYF. The CDR3 DNA is TGTGCCAGCCGACTGGCACAGCCAGTCTATACAGATACGCAGTATTTT. The chain combines TRBV21-1 with TRBJ2-3. TRBV21-1 is annotated as a pseudogene. CDR3 length equals 16 residues.

This chain connects TRBV7-3 to TRBJ1-4, with a possible D match to TRBD1 (6 bases). Trimming cost V 5 bases and J 2 bases, with 12 bases left between them. Germline V gene data show CDR1 as SGHTA and CDR2 as FQGTGA. The length of the CDR3 is 15 residues. Here the CDR3 DNA reads TGTGCCAGCAGCAAGACAGGCGGGACTAATGAAAAACTGTTTTTT. Protein product: CASSKTGGTNEKLFF.

The chain joins TRBV5-1 to TRBJ2-7, with 8 nucleotides matching TRBD2. The CDR3 is made up of 16 amino acids. V lost 3 bases to trimming and J lost 0 bases; unmatched junction nucleotides: 8. CDR1 and CDR2 from the germline V gene are SGHRS and YFSETQ. CDR3 sequence (DNA): TGCGCCAGCAGCTCGATGCCCAGCGGGAGCTCCTACGAGCAGTACTTC. This translates into CASSSMPSGSSYEQYF.

The table lists this clonotype with a few counts. The chain joins TRBV10-3 to TRBJ2-5; 9 bases are shared with TRBD1. Trimming removed 8 bases from V and 4 bases from J; junction bases left unmatched: 11. The CDR3 runs 15 residues. Looked up from germline, CDR1 is ENHRY and CDR2 is SYGVKD. The CDR3 bases are TGTGCCATCCTGAGGGAGAACAGGGGGCGAGAGACCCAGTACTTC. Translating it yields CAILRENRGRETQYF.

A few counts support this clonotype. J is TRBJ2-5 and V is TRBV7-7; the match to TRBD1 covers 7 bases. CDR1 is SSHAT and CDR2 is FNYEAQ in the germline V gene (reference sequence). CDR3 length: 14 amino acids. Trimming cost V 1 base and J 3 bases; bases outside gene matches: 2. The CDR3 coding sequence is TGTGCCAGCAGCTTAGTAGGGACAGAAGAGACCCAGTACTTC. Translation gives CASSLVGTEETQYF.

This clonotype was observed a handful of times. The rearrangement links TRBV5-5 to TRBJ2-1; D assignment may be TRBD1 or TRBD2 (5 bases each). The V gene's germline CDR1 is SGHKS and CDR2 YYEKEE (reference sequence). V was cut by 2 bases and J by 3 bases, with 9 bases left in between. The CDR3 covers 14 residues. The CDR3 region is CASSLGTNYNEQFF. DNA for the CDR3: TGTGCCAGCAGCTTAGGGACCAACTACAATGAGCAGTTCTTC.